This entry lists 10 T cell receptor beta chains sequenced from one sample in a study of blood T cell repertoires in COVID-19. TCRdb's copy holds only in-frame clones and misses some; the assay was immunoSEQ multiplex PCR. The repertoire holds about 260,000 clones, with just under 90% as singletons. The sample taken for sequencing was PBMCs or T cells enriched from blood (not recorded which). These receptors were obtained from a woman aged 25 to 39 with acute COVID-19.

CDR3 nucleotide sequence: TGTGCCAGCAGACTGGGACTAGCGGAAGAGACCCAGTACTTC. The encoded protein is CASRLGLAEETQYF. This chain connects TRBV6-5 to TRBJ2-5, with 11 bases aligning to TRBD2. Losses at the gene ends were 6 bases for V and 3 bases for J; bases not matched to a gene: 3. In germline, CDR1 is MNHEY, CDR2 SVGAGI. CDR3 size: 14 residues.

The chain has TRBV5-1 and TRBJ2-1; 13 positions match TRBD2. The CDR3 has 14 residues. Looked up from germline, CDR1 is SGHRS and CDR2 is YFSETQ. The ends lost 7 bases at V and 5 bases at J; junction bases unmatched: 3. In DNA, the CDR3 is TGCGCCAGCCATACTAGCGGGAGGGACAATGAGCAGTTCTTC. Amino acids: CASHTSGRDNEQFF.

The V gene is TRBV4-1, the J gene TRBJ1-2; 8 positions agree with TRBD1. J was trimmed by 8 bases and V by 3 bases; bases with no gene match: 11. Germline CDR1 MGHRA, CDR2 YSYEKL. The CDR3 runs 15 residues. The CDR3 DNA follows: TGCGCCAGCAGCCAGCCCGGACAGGGTTTAGGGGGCTACACCTTC. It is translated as CASSQPGQGLGGYTF.

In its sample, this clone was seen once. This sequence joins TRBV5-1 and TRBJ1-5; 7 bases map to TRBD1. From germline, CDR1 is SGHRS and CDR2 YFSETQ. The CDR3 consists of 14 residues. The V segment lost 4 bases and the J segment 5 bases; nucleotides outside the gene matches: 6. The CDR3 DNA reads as TGCGCCAGCAGCGAAGGACAGGCTGATCAGCCCCAGCATTTT. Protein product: CASSEGQADQPQHF.

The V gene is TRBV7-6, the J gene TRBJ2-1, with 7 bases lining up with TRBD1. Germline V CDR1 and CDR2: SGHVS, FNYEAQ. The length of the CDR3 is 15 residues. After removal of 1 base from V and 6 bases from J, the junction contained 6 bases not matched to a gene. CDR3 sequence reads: CASSLVLAGGNEQFF. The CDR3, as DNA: TGTGCCAGCAGCTTAGTCCTAGCAGGGGGCAATGAGCAGTTCTTC. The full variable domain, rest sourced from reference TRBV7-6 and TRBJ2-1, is GAGVSQSPRYKVTKRGQDVALRCDPISGHVSLYWYRQALGQGPEFLTYFNYEAQQDKSGLPNDRFSAERPEGSISTLTIQRTEQRDSAMYRCASSLVLAGGNEQFFGPGTRLTVL.

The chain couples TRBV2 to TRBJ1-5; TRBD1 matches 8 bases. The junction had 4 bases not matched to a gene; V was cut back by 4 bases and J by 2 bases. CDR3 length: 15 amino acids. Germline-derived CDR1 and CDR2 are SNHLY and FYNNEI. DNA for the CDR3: TGTGCCAGCAGTGCAGGACAGGGTGGCAATCAGCCCCAGCATTTT. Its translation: CASSAGQGGNQPQHF.

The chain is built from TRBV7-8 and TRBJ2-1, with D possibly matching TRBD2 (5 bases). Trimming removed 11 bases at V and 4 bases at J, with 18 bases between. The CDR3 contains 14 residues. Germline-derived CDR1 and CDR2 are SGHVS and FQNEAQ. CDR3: CALSPGWDYNEQFF. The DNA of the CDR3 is TGTGCCCTCAGCCCGGGGTGGGATTACAATGAGCAGTTCTTC.

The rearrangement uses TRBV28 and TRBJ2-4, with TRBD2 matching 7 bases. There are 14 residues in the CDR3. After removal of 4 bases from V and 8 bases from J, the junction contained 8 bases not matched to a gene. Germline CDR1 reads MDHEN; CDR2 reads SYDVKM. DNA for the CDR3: TGTGCCAGCAGTTCCCATGGGGCGGGAGACATTCAGTACTTC. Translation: CASSSHGAGDIQYF.

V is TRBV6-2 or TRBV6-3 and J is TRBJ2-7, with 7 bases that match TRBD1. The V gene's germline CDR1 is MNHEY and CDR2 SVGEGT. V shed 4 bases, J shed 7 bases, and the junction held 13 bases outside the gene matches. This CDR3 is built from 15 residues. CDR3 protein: CASSSLRQGLWEQYF. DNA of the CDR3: TGTGCCAGCAGTTCCCTAAGACAGGGCCTATGGGAGCAGTACTTC.

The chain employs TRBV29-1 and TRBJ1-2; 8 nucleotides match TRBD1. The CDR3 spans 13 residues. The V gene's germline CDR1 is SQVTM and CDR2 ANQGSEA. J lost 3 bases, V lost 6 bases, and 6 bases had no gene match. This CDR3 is CSVQDRADYGYTF. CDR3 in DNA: TGCAGCGTCCAGGACAGGGCCGACTATGGCTACACCTTC.